The 28 T cell receptor beta chains presented below share a single source sample, sequenced in a study of T cells in women clearing cervical HPV infection. Sequencing was performed with immunoSEQ multiplex PCR; in TCRdb, only in-frame clones are kept and a portion is missing. This sample contains about 36,000 clones. Sample: blood buffy coat. These receptors were collected from a woman between 18 and 70 years old with a cervical HPV16 infection that either progressed to CIN3+ or cleared (not recorded which).

Concerning this clone: The read ends 3 residues early relative to the CDR3; the germline J gene fills the gap. The V gene is TRBV30, the J gene TRBJ1-4, with TRBD1 as a possible D gene (6 bases). This CDR3 has 15 amino acids. CDR1 is GTSNPN, CDR2 SVGIG, per germline (reference sequence). V lost 4 bases, J lost 8 bases, and 20 bases lay in between. CDR3 sequence reads: CAWTPAGGAREKLFF. The sequenced CDR3 bases are TGTGCCTGGACCCCCGCTGGGGGGGCAAGGGAAAAA.

Of note for this clone: The CDR3 end is not reached by the read, which stops 3 residues before it; the germline J gene fills it in. The gene calls are TRBV18 and TRBJ1-4; possibly TRBD1 for D (5 bases). CDR3 length: 14 amino acids. V was trimmed by 3 bases and J by 4 bases, leaving 9 bases between them. CDR1 KGHSH and CDR2 LQKENI come from the germline V gene. The CDR3: CASSPSRVNEKLFF. The CDR3 DNA, read in part, is TGTGCCAGCTCACCCTCCAGGGTTAATGAAAAA.

As for this clone: The read falls 3 residues short of the CDR3 end, and the missing part is taken from the germline J gene. The genes are TRBV7-2 and TRBJ1-4, with 7 bases identical to TRBD1. Looked up from germline, CDR1 is SGHTA and CDR2 is FQGNSA. The CDR3 consists of 14 residues. The V gene end was trimmed by 7 bases and the J gene end by 8 bases; junction bases not matched to a gene: 10. The CDR3 DNA, read in part, is TGTGCCAGCACCGTAGGGGGCGGGGGGGAAAAA. Encoded protein: CASTVGGGGEK. The entire CDR3 is CASTVGGGGEKLFF.

Concerning this clone: The junction departs from the called germline gene at one end, perhaps through a read error. The read stops 3 residues short of the end of the CDR3; the missing end is completed from the germline J gene. Other nucleotide sequences in the sample specify the same CDR3. The chain is built from TRBV2 and TRBJ1-3; 10 nucleotides line up with TRBD1. The CDR3 totals 16 residues. CDR1 SNHLY and CDR2 FYNNEI come from the germline V gene. The CDR3 loop reads CASSEGDRGRGNTIYF. The DNA read from the CDR3 is TGTGCCAGCAGTGAGGGAGACAGGGGGCGTGGAAACACA.

Notes on this clone: The CDR3 goes on 3 residues after the read ends, and that part is filled in from the germline J gene. This chain links TRBV20-1 with TRBJ1-5; TRBD1 is a possible D gene (5 bases). The germline V gene has CDR1 DFQATT and CDR2 SNEGSKA (reference sequence). V dropped 4 bases and J dropped 0 bases, with 13 bases sitting between them. There are 15 residues in the CDR3. CDR3: CSANGGVGSNQPQHF. The CDR3 DNA, read in part, is TGCAGTGCTAACGGGGGGGTTGGTAGCAATCAGCCC.

Worth noting for this clone: The CDR3 is cut off 3 residues early in the read; its end comes from the germline J gene. V usage is TRBV7-8 and J usage is TRBJ2-6, with D possibly TRBD2 on 6 matching bases. Germline V gene data show CDR1 as SGHVS and CDR2 as FQNEAQ. Trimming took off 2 bases at V and 0 bases at J, with 14 bases between the two ends. The CDR3 is made up of 18 amino acids. CDR3 bases read: TGTGCCAGCAGCTTACCGGGACTTGATTTCTCTGGGGCCAACGTC. Encoded protein: CASSLPGLDFSGANV. The full-length CDR3 reads as CASSLPGLDFSGANVLTF.

To note about this clone: The read terminates 3 residues before the CDR3 end, so the remaining end is supplied by the germline J gene. The chain carries TRBV2 and TRBJ1-2; D gene uncertain. V was pared by 5 bases and J by 6 bases, with 7 bases between. Germline loops: CDR1 SNHLY, CDR2 FYNNEI. The CDR3 contains 11 residues. The CDR3 reads CASSHEDGYTF. CDR3 DNA, as far as it was read: TGTGCCAGCAGTCACGAGGATGGC.

Comment on this clone: The CDR3 end lies 3 residues beyond the end of the read and is filled in from the germline J gene. V is TRBV6-2 or TRBV6-3 and J is TRBJ2-3; 16 bases are a match to TRBD2. Germline CDR1 and CDR2: MNHEY and SVGEGT. CDR3 length: 16 residues. CDR3 DNA, as far as it was read: TGTGCCAGCAGCCCGGGACTAGCGGGGGGGTTCGAGACG. Protein product: CASSPGLAGGFET. The full CDR3 protein reads CASSPGLAGGFETQYF.

Of note for this clone: The CDR3 end is not reached by the read, which stops 3 residues before it; the germline J gene fills it in. The V gene is TRBV6-1, the J gene TRBJ2-5; TRBD1 is a possible D gene (8 bases). With 0 bases removed from V and 5 bases from J, the gap between germline ends came to 13 bases. The CDR3 covers 15 residues. Per the germline V gene, CDR1 is MNHNS and CDR2 is SASEGT. CDR3 bases read: TGTGCCAGCAGTGAAGCGACAGGGGAGGGGGAGACC. Protein: CASSEATGEGET. The entire CDR3 protein is CASSEATGEGETQYF.

To note about this clone: The sequenced fragment ends 3 residues before the CDR3 boundary, so the rest is inferred from the germline J gene. The sample contains more than one DNA sequence encoding this CDR3. The chain employs TRBV20-1 and TRBJ1-3; no firm D call. CDR3 length equals 13 residues. V was pared by 5 bases and J by 0 bases, with 8 bases between. Germline CDR1 reads DFQATT; CDR2 reads SNEGSKA (reference sequence). CDR3 residues: CSARGSSGNTIYF. CDR3 DNA (partial): TGCAGTGCTCGCGGGAGCTCTGGAAACACC.

Notes on this clone: Sequencing ends 3 residues short of the CDR3 end; the germline J gene provides the rest. J is TRBJ2-2 and V is TRBV6-4, with 8 bases aligning to TRBD1. Germline-derived CDR1 and CDR2 are MRHNA and SNTAGT. V gave up 5 bases and J gave up 4 bases; unmatched junction bases: 0. This CDR3 region has 13 residues. Incomplete CDR3 DNA: TGTGCCAGCAGTCAGGGGGCCACCGGGGAG. Protein: CASSQGATGE. The complete CDR3 reads CASSQGATGELFF.

Comment on this clone: The read falls 3 residues short of the CDR3 end, and the missing part is taken from the germline J gene. The gene calls are TRBV4-2 and TRBJ1-4; D might be TRBD1 (5 bases). Germline lookup yields CDR1 LGHNA and CDR2 YNFKEQ. V was pared by 3 bases and J by 4 bases, with 15 bases between. There are 16 residues in the CDR3. The sequenced part of the CDR3 DNA is TGTGCCAGCAGCCAGGGGAGGTTCCAGGGTAATGAAAAA. It encodes CASSQGRFQGNEK. The complete CDR3 protein is CASSQGRFQGNEKLFF.

Concerning this clone itself: The read gets to within 3 residues of the CDR3 end, and the germline J gene fills in the rest. This chain connects TRBV20-1 to TRBJ1-3, with TRBD1 as a possible D gene (5 bases). V lost 6 bases and J 2 bases, leaving 11 bases between the germline ends. Germline-derived CDR1 and CDR2 are DFQATT and SNEGSKA (reference sequence). This CDR3 region has 13 residues. The CDR3 here is CSAESGAGNTIYF. The covered CDR3 bases are TGCAGTGCCGAGTCGGGGGCTGGAAACACC.

A word on this clone: The read ends 3 residues shy of where the CDR3 ends; the end is completed using the germline J gene. This sequence joins TRBV20-1 and TRBJ1-4; a possible D gene is TRBD1 (6 bases). V lost 0 bases to trimming and J lost 3 bases, with 11 bases between them. Germline V lookup: CDR1 DFQATT, CDR2 SNEGSKA (reference sequence). CDR3 size: 15 residues. Partial CDR3 DNA: TGCAGTGCTAGAGATAAGGACAGCTCTAATGAAAAA. Translated, it gives CSARDKDSSNEK. The CDR3, in full, reads CSARDKDSSNEKLFF.

Notes on this clone: The read comes to an end 3 residues before the CDR3 does, leaving the germline J gene to fill in the end. The genes are TRBV13 and TRBJ1-1; perhaps TRBD1 as D (6 bases). The germline V gene encodes CDR1 PRHDT and CDR2 FYEKMQ (reference sequence). The CDR3 sequence is 15 residues long. V gave up 5 bases and J gave up 3 bases, with 16 bases separating them. CDR3 DNA, as far as it was read: TGTGCCAGCAGCCGCCGGGGGGCACCGGACACTGAA. Its translation: CASSRRGAPDTE. Given in full, the CDR3 is CASSRRGAPDTEAFF. Full variable domain (rest looked up from reference TRBV13 and TRBJ1-1): AAGVIQSPRHLIKEKRETATLKCYPIPRHDTVYWYQQGPGQDPQFLISFYEKMQSDKGSIPDRFSAQQFSDYHSELNMSSLELGDSALYFCASSRRGAPDTEAFFGQGTRLTVV.

A word on this clone: The missing CDR3 end, 3 residues past where the read stops, is filled in from the germline J gene. The chain couples TRBV5-1 to TRBJ2-2; unclear D gene. CDR1 SGHRS and CDR2 YFSETQ come from the germline V gene. The CDR3 sequence is 13 residues long. CDR3 region: CASSRALNEKLFF. CDR3 bases read: TGCGCCAGCAGCAGGGCGTTAAATGAAAAG.

Comments on this clone: One end of the junction fails to match germline, which may point to a read error. Read sequence stops 3 residues before the CDR3 end, and the germline J gene provides the missing end. In the same sample, other DNA sequences code for this CDR3. The V and J genes are TRBV7-6 and TRBJ1-3; 8 bases are shared with TRBD1. From germline, CDR1 is SGHVS and CDR2 FNYEAQ. CDR3 length equals 16 residues. CDR3 DNA, as far as it was read: TGTGCCAGCAGCACGACAGGGGTCTCTTCTGGAAACACT. Translating gives CASSTTGVSSGNT. The entire CDR3 reads CASSTTGVSSGNTIYF.

Concerning this clone itself: The CDR3 goes on 3 residues after the read ends, and that part is filled in from the germline J gene. The V gene is TRBV16, the J gene TRBJ1-2, with a weak D call TRBD1 (6 bases). The V gene lost 6 bases and the J gene lost 3 bases, with 23 bases spanning the gap. Germline V gives CDR1 KGHSY, CDR2 FQNENV. The CDR3 has 17 amino acids. The CDR3 DNA, read in part, is TGTGCCAGCAGACACTTAGTCGTGGATAAGGGGGACTATGGC. It specifies CASRHLVVDKGDYG. The full CDR3 reads CASRHLVVDKGDYGYTF.

With regard to this clone: The read falls 3 residues short of the CDR3 end, and the missing part is taken from the germline J gene. The rearrangement uses TRBV14 and TRBJ1-4; D gene uncertain. The V end was cut by 2 bases, the J end by 8 bases, with 3 bases between. The CDR3 consists of 11 residues. Germline V gene sequence: CDR1 SGHDN, CDR2 FVKESK. CDR3 DNA (partial): TGTGCCAGCAGCCAAAGGGAAAAA. It is translated as CASSQREK. From start to end, the CDR3 is CASSQREKLFF.

On this clone itself: The CDR3 end lies 3 residues beyond the end of the read and is filled in from the germline J gene. V usage is TRBV18 and J usage is TRBJ2-2; D might be TRBD2 (5 bases). The CDR3 length is 16 residues. Germline V gene sequence: CDR1 KGHSH, CDR2 LQKENI. Between the trimmed V and J ends, which lost 7 bases and 1 base, there was a span of 16 bases. CDR3 DNA, as far as it was read: TGTGCCAGCTGTCCGGGGTCGCACTTGAACACCGGGGAG. Its protein product is CASCPGSHLNTGE. The entire CDR3 protein reads CASCPGSHLNTGELFF.

This chain's CDR3 is CSARDFSGGDTGELFF. The covered CDR3 bases are TGCAGTGCTAGAGATTTTTCAGGGGGAGACACCGGGGAG. J is TRBJ2-2 and V is TRBV20-1; 7 nucleotides match TRBD1. The read stops 3 residues short of the end of the CDR3; the missing end is completed from the germline J gene. The germline V gene has CDR1 DFQATT and CDR2 SNEGSKA (reference sequence). This CDR3 comprises 16 residues. Germline trimming cut 0 bases from V and 3 bases from J; bases unmatched to any gene: 7.

Comment on this clone: The junction does not match germline at one end; this may be a read error. The read stops 3 residues short of the end of the CDR3; the missing end is completed from the germline J gene. At the DNA level, this CDR3 is encoded by other sequences in the same sample as well. The chain combines TRBV7-6 with TRBJ1-3; 7 nucleotides line up with TRBD1. The CDR3 is 15 residues long. Germline CDR1 SGHVS, CDR2 FNYEAQ. Partial CDR3 DNA: TGTGCCAGCAGCTTGGGACAGACCTCTGGAAACACT. This sequence encodes CASSLGQTSGNT. The whole CDR3 sequence reads CASSLGQTSGNTIYF. The variable domain in full, completed from reference TRBV7-6 and TRBJ1-3, reads GAGVSQSPRYKVTKRGQDVALRCDPISGHVSLYWYRQALGQGPEFLTYFNYEAQQDKSGLPNDRFSAERPEGSISTLTIQRTEQRDSAMYRCASSLGQTSGNTIYFGEGSWLTVV.

To note about this clone: The sequenced fragment ends 3 residues before the CDR3 boundary, so the rest is inferred from the germline J gene. J is TRBJ2-3 and V is TRBV20-1, with TRBD2 matching over 7 bases. The CDR3 is 15 residues long. Per germline, CDR1 DFQATT and CDR2 SNEGSKA (reference sequence). CDR3 sequence reads: CSAQPLGGTQETQYF. Partial CDR3 DNA: TGCAGTGCTCAACCTTTGGGGGGGACTCAAGAGACG.

The CDR3 reads CASRTDNSNYGQYF. Partial CDR3 DNA: TGTGCCAGTAGGACAGACAATTCTAACTATGGT. The V and J genes are TRBV19 and TRBJ2-4, with D possibly being TRBD1 (5 bases). Read coverage stops 3 residues before the CDR3 terminus; the germline J gene supplies the remainder. This CDR3 is built from 14 residues. Germline V gives CDR1 LNHDA, CDR2 SQIVND (reference sequence).

The CDR3 here is CASSQTGVNEKLFF. The sequenced part of the CDR3 DNA is TGTGCCAGCAGCCAGACAGGGGTAAATGAAAAG. This chain links TRBV14 with TRBJ2-2, with 8 bases identical to TRBD1. The read ends 3 residues before the CDR3 terminus; that terminus is restored from the germline J gene. The CDR3 loop spans 14 amino acids. Looked up from germline, CDR1 is SGHDN and CDR2 is FVKESK.

Concerning this clone: The read gets to within 3 residues of the CDR3 end, and the germline J gene fills in the rest. The genes are TRBV7-8 and TRBJ1-4, with 8 bases identical to TRBD1. Germline assignment: CDR1 SGHVS and CDR2 FQNEAQ. The CDR3 consists of 15 residues. The CDR3 DNA, read in part, is TGTGCCAGCAGTGACAGGGGACACTATAATTCACCA. Protein sequence: CASSDRGHYNSP. The complete CDR3 reads CASSDRGHYNSPLFF. Variable domain in full (rest from reference TRBV7-8 and TRBJ1-4): GAGVSQSPRYKVAKRGQDVALRCDPISGHVSLFWYQQALGQGPEFLTYFQNEAQLDKSGLPSDRFFAERPEGSVSTLKIQRTQQEDSAVYLCASSDRGHYNSPLFFGSGTQLSVL.

In the case of this clone: The read gets to within 3 residues of the CDR3 end, and the germline J gene fills in the rest. The chain employs TRBV5-1 and TRBJ1-1; 8 bases agree with TRBD1. This CDR3 is 15 amino acids long. Germline lookup yields CDR1 SGHRS and CDR2 YFSETQ. The CDR3 sequence is CASSLDGQGGDKAFF. The sequenced part of the CDR3 DNA is TGCGCCAGCAGCTTGGACGGACAGGGAGGCGACAAG.

Concerning this clone itself: The DNA ends 3 residues before the CDR3 does, and the rest of the CDR3 is filled in from the germline J gene. The chain has TRBV29-1 and TRBJ1-1; 9 bases line up with TRBD1. With V trimmed by 3 bases and J by 3 bases, 11 bases remained unmatched. Germline V CDR1 and CDR2: SQVTM, ANQGSEA. This CDR3 is built from 16 residues. The part of the CDR3 DNA that was read is TGCAGCGTTGAGGAACAGGGGGCTATGAGAGACACTGAA. It specifies CSVEEQGAMRDTE. The complete CDR3 reads CSVEEQGAMRDTEAFF.